The 22 T cell receptor beta chains below were found in one sample sequenced in a study of shared clonotypes between healthy human individuals. The assay was immunoSEQ multiplex PCR, and TCRdb's table has in-frame clones only and misses some. The data contain roughly 410,000 clones, 96% of them singletons. Sequenced input: memory CD8+ T cells sorted from blood. Noted subset: CD45RO+ cells pooled with CCR7-negative TemRA cells. All receptors derive from a man in his thirties or forties in good health.

The CDR3 DNA reads as TGTGCCAGCAGCCAAGCGAAAGGACAGCCCTATGGCTACACCTTC. It specifies CASSQAKGQPYGYTF. The J gene is TRBJ1-2, the V gene TRBV4-2, with D possibly matching TRBD1 (6 bases). The CDR3 spans 15 residues. CDR1 is LGHNA, CDR2 YNFKEQ, per germline. The V gene lost 1 base and the J gene lost 4 bases, with 13 bases spanning the gap.

The J gene is TRBJ2-3, the V gene TRBV6-5; no reliable D call. Per germline, CDR1 MNHEY and CDR2 SVGAGI. This CDR3 has 13 residues. V was clipped by 2 bases and J by 2 bases, with 5 bases between them. The CDR3 nucleotides read TGTGCCAGCAGTTACAGGACCACAGATACGCAGTATTTT. Its protein product is CASSYRTTDTQYF.

The chain links TRBV2 to TRBJ1-1; D remains unclear. Per germline, CDR1 SNHLY and CDR2 FYNNEI. The CDR3 sequence is 12 residues long. Trimming removed 2 bases from V and 3 bases from J, with 4 bases in between. CDR3 sequence: CASSEYDTEAFF. CDR3 in DNA: TGTGCCAGCAGTGAATATGACACTGAAGCTTTCTTT.

The genes are TRBV5-4 and TRBJ2-2, with 9 bases matching TRBD2. The V segment lost 2 bases and the J segment 7 bases; nucleotides outside the gene matches: 9. This CDR3 has 16 residues. Germline CDR1 is SGHNT and CDR2 is YYREEE (reference sequence). DNA for the CDR3: TGTGCCAGCAGCTTAATTAGCGGGAGAGAGGGCGGGGAGCTGTTTTTT. Translated, it gives CASSLISGREGGELFF.

The rearrangement uses TRBV11-2 and TRBJ2-7; D is perhaps TRBD1 or TRBD2 (6 bases each). The CDR3 sequence is 16 residues long. Germline-derived CDR1 and CDR2 are SGHAT and FQNNGV. V was trimmed by 2 bases and J by 2 bases, leaving 16 bases between them. CDR3 residues: CASSLRVGGATYEQYF. CDR3 DNA: TGTGCCAGCAGCTTAAGGGTCGGGGGCGCGACCTACGAGCAGTACTTC.

This sequence joins TRBV18 and TRBJ2-3; 14 nucleotides line up with TRBD2. Germline V gene data show CDR1 as KGHSH and CDR2 as LQKENI. CDR3 length equals 18 residues. V lost 1 base to trimming and J lost 4 bases; unmatched junction nucleotides: 7. This CDR3 reads CASSPLARLAGGPDTQYF. The CDR3, as DNA: TGTGCCAGCTCACCACTGGCGAGACTAGCGGGAGGGCCAGATACGCAGTATTTT.

The J gene is TRBJ2-3, the V gene TRBV7-9; D is ambiguous. CDR1 is SEHNR and CDR2 is FQNEAQ in the germline V gene (reference sequence). Trimming stripped 7 bases from V and 0 bases from J, with 2 bases between. The CDR3 has 11 residues. In DNA form, the CDR3 reads TGTGCCAGCACTAGCACAGATACGCAGTATTTT. Its protein product is CASTSTDTQYF.

V gene TRBV11-2 combines with J gene TRBJ2-1; D is ambiguous. This CDR3 is 15 amino acids long. Trimming shortened V by 5 bases and J by 1 base, and 12 bases separated the two germline ends. Per the germline V gene, CDR1 is SGHAT and CDR2 is FQNNGV. The CDR3 spells CASSTLKRSYNEQFF. DNA of the CDR3: TGTGCCAGCAGCACCTTAAAGAGGTCCTACAATGAGCAGTTCTTC.

This clone occurred once. The chain joins TRBV5-1 to TRBJ2-1, with D perhaps TRBD1 (6 bases). V was trimmed by 0 bases and J by 4 bases, leaving 8 bases between them. CDR3 length: 14 residues. Germline V gene lookup returns CDR1 SGHRS and CDR2 YFSETQ. The CDR3 spells CASSLAQGYNEQFF. The CDR3, as DNA: TGCGCCAGCAGCTTGGCGCAGGGGTACAATGAGCAGTTCTTC.

The genes are TRBV4-1 and TRBJ2-3; D may be TRBD1 (5 bases). The CDR3 is 15 amino acids. Germline CDR1 is MGHRA and CDR2 is YSYEKL. Trimming shortened V by 1 base and J by 4 bases, and 12 bases separated the two germline ends. DNA for the CDR3: TGCGCCAGCAGCCAAGCCGGCAGGGTGGCAGATACGCAGTATTTT. Translation: CASSQAGRVADTQYF.

The gene calls are TRBV7-2 and TRBJ2-5, with 8 bases aligning to TRBD1. Germline V gene data show CDR1 as SGHTA and CDR2 as FQGNSA. The CDR3 is 14 amino acids. Unmatched junction bases numbered 5, after V lost 3 bases and J lost 5 bases. CDR3 in DNA: TGTGCCAGCAGCTTCCCCGACAGGGGTGAGACCCAGTACTTC. Translated, it gives CASSFPDRGETQYF.

The gene calls are TRBV11-2 and TRBJ2-7, with TRBD2 identical over 11 bases. V was pared by 2 bases and J by 2 bases, with 5 bases of the junction left unmatched. Looked up from germline, CDR1 is SGHAT and CDR2 is FQNNGV. The CDR3 extends over 16 amino acids. The CDR3 loop reads CASSLRLAGGPYEQYF. The CDR3 bases are TGTGCCAGCAGCTTACGGCTAGCGGGAGGCCCCTACGAGCAGTACTTC. Filled out from reference TRBV11-2 and TRBJ2-7, the complete variable domain reads EAGVAQSPRYKIIEKRQSVAFWCNPISGHATLYWYQQILGQGPKLLIQFQNNGVVDDSQLPKDRFSAERLKGVDSTLKIQPAKLEDSAVYLCASSLRLAGGPYEQYFGPGTRLTVT.

This rearrangement joins TRBV10-3 to TRBJ1-2; 11 bases agree with TRBD1. V shed 3 bases, J shed 4 bases, and the junction held 10 bases outside the gene matches. CDR1 and CDR2 (germline): ENHRY, SYGVKD. This CDR3 is built from 17 residues. The CDR3 nucleotides read TGTGCCATCAGTGATCCCGGTGGGACAGGGGGGTTCTATGGCTACACCTTC. This encodes CAISDPGGTGGFYGYTF.

V and J are TRBV19 and TRBJ2-7; 11 nucleotides line up with TRBD1. Germline assignment: CDR1 LNHDA and CDR2 SQIVND (reference sequence). The CDR3 has 15 amino acids. V lost 4 bases and J lost 2; bases outside the gene matches: 4. CDR3 nucleotide sequence: TGTGCCAGTAGTACCACGGGACAGGGGGCCTACGAGCAGTACTTC. Protein: CASSTTGQGAYEQYF. The full variable domain, in which reference TRBV19 and TRBJ2-7 provide the parts outside the CDR3, is DGGITQSPKYLFRKEGQNVTLSCEQNLNHDAMYWYRQDPGQGLRLIYYSQIVNDFQKGDIAEGYSVSREKKESFPLTVTSAQKNPTAFYLCASSTTGQGAYEQYFGPGTRLTVT.

The V call is TRBV5-6, the J call TRBJ2-3; D is unclear. Per the germline V gene, CDR1 is SGHDT and CDR2 is YYEEEE. The CDR3 extends over 14 amino acids. V was clipped by 1 base and J by 6 bases, with 12 bases between them. CDR3 amino acids: CASSLHPPRDTQYF. The CDR3 DNA reads as TGTGCCAGCAGCTTGCATCCCCCGCGGGATACGCAGTATTTT.

This chain uses TRBV7-2 with TRBJ1-5; D unclear. Looked up from germline, CDR1 is SGHTA and CDR2 is FQGNSA. V was trimmed by 1 base and J by 3 bases, leaving 10 bases between them. The CDR3 totals 15 residues. DNA of the CDR3: TGTGCCAGCAGCTTAGAGTCTACAGTCAATCAGCCCCAGCATTTT. It specifies CASSLESTVNQPQHF.

The chain recombines TRBV10-3 with TRBJ2-3, with 8 bases matching TRBD2. The CDR3 is 15 residues long. Germline CDR1 reads ENHRY; CDR2 reads SYGVKD. Unmatched junction bases numbered 0, after V lost 0 bases and J lost 1 base. The CDR3 DNA follows: TGTGCCATCAGTGAGTCAGCGGGAGGCACAGATACGCAGTATTTT. It translates to CAISESAGGTDTQYF.

The V call is TRBV6-5, the J call TRBJ2-5; the D gene is possibly TRBD2 (5 bases). There are 13 residues in the CDR3. Between the trimmed V and J ends, which lost 8 bases and 5 bases, there was a span of 15 bases. The germline V gene encodes CDR1 MNHEY and CDR2 SVGAGI. The CDR3 region is CASAPGVWETQYF. The CDR3 coding sequence is TGTGCCAGCGCACCCGGGGTCTGGGAGACCCAGTACTTC.

The chain couples TRBV6-7 to TRBJ2-5, with D maybe TRBD1 (6 bases). TRBV6-7 is labeled an ORF, and its function is uncertain. This CDR3 contains 17 residues. The V end was cut by 5 bases, the J end by 1 base, with 20 bases between. In DNA, the CDR3 is TGTGCCAGCAGTCAAGACGATACTCAGGGGATCCAAGAGACCCAGTACTTC. It yields the protein CASSQDDTQGIQETQYF.

The rearrangement joins TRBV2 to TRBJ2-1; the D gene could be TRBD1 or TRBD2 (5 bases each). The CDR3 length is 13 residues. CDR1 SNHLY and CDR2 FYNNEI come from the germline V gene. Between the trimmed V and J ends, which lost 6 bases and 8 bases, there was a span of 14 bases. This CDR3 reads CASSLFGGYEQFF. The CDR3 region has the DNA TGTGCCAGCAGCCTCTTTGGGGGATATGAGCAGTTCTTC.

This sequence joins TRBV5-6 and TRBJ2-2; D is undetermined. V was trimmed by 0 bases and J by 4 bases, leaving 13 bases between them. This CDR3 has 16 residues. In germline, CDR1 is SGHDT, CDR2 YYEEEE. The CDR3 sequence: CASSLALAGSTGELFF. CDR3 DNA: TGTGCCAGCAGCTTGGCGTTGGCAGGTTCCACCGGGGAGCTGTTTTTT. The full variable domain, rest sourced from reference TRBV5-6 and TRBJ2-2, is DAGVTQSPTHLIKTRGQQVTLRCSPKSGHDTVSWYQQALGQGPQFIFQYYEEEERQRGNFPDRFSGHQFPNYSSELNVNALLLGDSALYLCASSLALAGSTGELFFGEGSRLTVL.

The chain's CDR3 is CASRQGCGDSNQPQHF. DNA for the CDR3: TGTGCAAGTCGCCAAGGATGCGGGGATAGCAATCAGCCCCAGCATTTT. The chain employs TRBV12-2 and TRBJ1-5. TRBV12-2 is a known pseudogene. This CDR3 has 16 residues.